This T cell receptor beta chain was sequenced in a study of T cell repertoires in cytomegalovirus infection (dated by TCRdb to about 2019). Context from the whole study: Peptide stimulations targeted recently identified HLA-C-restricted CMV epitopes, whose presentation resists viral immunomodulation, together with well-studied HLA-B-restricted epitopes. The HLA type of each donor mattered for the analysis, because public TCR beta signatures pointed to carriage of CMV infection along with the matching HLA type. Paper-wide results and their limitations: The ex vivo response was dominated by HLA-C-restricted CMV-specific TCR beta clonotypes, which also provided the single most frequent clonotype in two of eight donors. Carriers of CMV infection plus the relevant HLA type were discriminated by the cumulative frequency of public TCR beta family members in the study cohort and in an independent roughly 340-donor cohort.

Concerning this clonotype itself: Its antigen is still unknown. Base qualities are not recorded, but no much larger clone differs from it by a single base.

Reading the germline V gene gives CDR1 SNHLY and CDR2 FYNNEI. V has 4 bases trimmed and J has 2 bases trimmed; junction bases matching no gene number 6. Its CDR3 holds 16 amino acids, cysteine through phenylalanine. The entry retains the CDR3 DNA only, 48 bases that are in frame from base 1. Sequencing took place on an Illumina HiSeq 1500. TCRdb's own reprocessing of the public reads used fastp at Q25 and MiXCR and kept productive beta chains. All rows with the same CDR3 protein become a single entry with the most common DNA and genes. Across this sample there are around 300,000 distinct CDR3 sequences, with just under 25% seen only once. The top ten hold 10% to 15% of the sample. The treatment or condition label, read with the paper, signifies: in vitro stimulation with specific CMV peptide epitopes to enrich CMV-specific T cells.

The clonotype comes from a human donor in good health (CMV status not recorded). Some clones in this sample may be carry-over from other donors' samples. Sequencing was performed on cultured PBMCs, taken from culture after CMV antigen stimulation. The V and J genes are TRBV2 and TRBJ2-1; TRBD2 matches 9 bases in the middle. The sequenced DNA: TGTGCCAGCAGTGCCTCAGCGGGGGGTCCCTACAATGAGCAGTTCTTC. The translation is CASSASAGGPYNEQFF.